This TCR beta chain appears in the sequencing data of a study of T cell clones after liver transplantation. Whole-study context: Patients counted as tolerant after at least one year off all immunosuppression, enzymes not exceeding twice normal.

Germline loops: CDR1 SGHVS, CDR2 FQNEAQ. V lost 1 base, J lost 4 bases, and 8 bases lay in between. The CDR3 spans 14 residues. Assay used: immunoSEQ multiplex PCR; TCRdb lists only in-frame clones, some missing. The sample contains about 75,000 clones, 84% of which appear only once. The source was CD4+ T cells from blood, collected roughly 50 months after liver transplant. The sequence was collected from a human patient who received a liver transplant. T cells may partly derive from the graft donor. The rearrangement links TRBV7-8 to TRBJ1-3, with unresolved D. In nucleotides, the CDR3 is TGTGCCAGCAGCTTAGTCCGGAGCGGAAACACCATATATTTT. Translating gives CASSLVRSGNTIYF.